The T cell receptor (beta chain) described here comes from a study of blood T cell repertoires in COVID-19. The participants were between 18 and 89 years old and came from about two dozen US areas. Cohorts were assigned according to the clinical history that participants reported. V gave up 8 bases and J gave up 5 bases, with 16 bases separating them. Germline CDR1 is LNHDA and CDR2 is SQIVND (reference sequence). There are 14 residues in the CDR3. Sequencing used immunoSEQ multiplex PCR; TCRdb keeps in-frame clones, though not all of them. The sample holds 130,000 or so clones, about 81% seen once. This clonotype was sampled from a man aged 35-49 years with acute COVID-19. Sequencing was carried out using PBMCs or T cells enriched from blood (not recorded which). The V call is TRBV19, the J call TRBJ1-5; D is unresolved. The CDR3 region is CASQPGLFDQPQHF. CDR3 nucleotide sequence: TGTGCCAGTCAACCTGGACTCTTCGATCAGCCCCAGCATTTT.